Below are 25 T cell receptor beta chains sequenced from a single sample in a study of identical twins. TCRdb recomputed calls from the 5' RACE reads with MiXCR, one row per CDR3 protein. In the table there are around 550,000 distinct CDR3 sequences, around 15% of which are singletons. The same data also contributed to another study, on yellow fever vaccine responses in identical twins.

Sample: CD4+ T cells sorted from blood. The origin of the receptors is a woman aged 18 to 35 in good health.

The chain recombines TRBV28 with TRBJ1-1; possible D gene TRBD1, 6 bases. Per germline, CDR1 MDHEN and CDR2 SYDVKM. The CDR3 is 16 amino acids. The V and J ends lost 8 bases and 3 bases respectively, with 22 bases between them. CDR3 coding DNA: TGTGCCAGCCCCTCATCCGGGGGGCGTCTGGACACTGAAGCTTTCTTT. Translated, it gives CASPSSGGRLDTEAFF. The variable domain in full, completed from reference TRBV28 and TRBJ1-1, reads DVKVTQSSRYLVKRTGEKVFLECVQDMDHENMFWYRQDPGLGLRLIYFSYDVKMKEKGDIPEGYSVSREKKERFSLILESASTNQTSMYLCASPSSGGRLDTEAFFGQGTRLTVV.

This chain uses TRBV7-9 with TRBJ2-7, with TRBD2 matching 9 bases. Germline V lookup: CDR1 SEHNR, CDR2 FQNEAQ (reference sequence). The V segment lost 5 bases and the J segment 3 bases; nucleotides outside the gene matches: 8. There are 15 residues in the CDR3. The CDR3 DNA reads as TGTGCCAGCAGCCCCGTAGCGGGAGAGGTCTACGAGCAGTACTTC. It encodes CASSPVAGEVYEQYF.

This clonotype was seen more than once but under ten times. This sequence joins TRBV9 and TRBJ2-1; 8 bases align to TRBD2. V lost 2 bases to trimming and J lost 0 bases; unmatched junction nucleotides: 4. This CDR3 is built from 16 residues. Germline CDR1 and CDR2: SGDLS and YYNGEE. The CDR3 bases are TGTGCCAGCAGCGTCCGGGAGGGGATCTCCTACAATGAGCAGTTCTTC. Translating gives CASSVREGISYNEQFF.

This clonotype was detected only a few times. This rearrangement joins TRBV4-1 to TRBJ2-3, with TRBD2 matching 7 bases. Germline-derived CDR1 and CDR2 are MGHRA and YSYEKL. J gave up 4 bases and V 0 bases, and 1 base lay outside the gene matches. The CDR3 covers 14 residues. CDR3 sequence: CASSQEGRADTQYF. The CDR3 coding sequence is TGCGCCAGCAGCCAAGAAGGGAGGGCAGATACGCAGTATTTT.

This clonotype came up once. The CDR3 region is CASSYSTSGTYNEQFF. CDR3 bases: TGTGCCAGCAGTTACTCCACTAGCGGGACTTACAATGAGCAGTTCTTC. This chain joins TRBV6-2 or TRBV6-3 and TRBJ2-1; 10 nucleotides line up with TRBD2. V lost 0 bases and J lost 4; bases outside the gene matches: 3. CDR1 and CDR2 from the germline V gene are MNHEY and SVGEGT. This CDR3 has 16 residues.

In its sample, this clonotype was seen many times. This rearrangement joins TRBV9 to TRBJ2-2; D is perhaps TRBD2 (6 bases). CDR1 is SGDLS, CDR2 YYNGEE, per germline. There are 15 residues in the CDR3. Trimming cost V 0 bases and J 1 base, with 7 bases left between them. Here the CDR3 DNA reads TGTGCCAGCAGCGTAGCGGGACTGAACACCGGGGAGCTGTTTTTT. Translation: CASSVAGLNTGELFF.

This sequence joins TRBV20-1 and TRBJ1-4; perhaps TRBD1 as D (6 bases). The CDR3 consists of 14 residues. Between the trimmed V and J ends, which lost 0 bases and 7 bases, there was a span of 12 bases. Germline CDR1 DFQATT, CDR2 SNEGSKA (reference sequence). The DNA for the CDR3 is TGCAGTGCTAGAGAGGCAGGGGCCGGTGAAAAACTGTTTTTT. Translating gives CSAREAGAGEKLFF.

The chain has TRBV18 and TRBJ2-2, with D perhaps matching TRBD1 or TRBD2 (6 bases each). Germline V lookup: CDR1 KGHSH, CDR2 LQKENI. V was cut by 7 bases and J by 1 base, with 13 bases left in between. The CDR3 length is 15 residues. The DNA for the CDR3 is TGTGCCAGCTTACAGGGACTCCAGAACACCGGGGAGCTGTTTTTT. Amino acid sequence: CASLQGLQNTGELFF.

Only a few counts were recorded for this clonotype. The chain links TRBV4-1 to TRBJ1-5, with a possible D match to TRBD1 (5 bases). The CDR3 sequence is 15 residues long. V lost 10 bases to trimming and J lost 2 bases, with 18 bases between them. From germline, CDR1 is MGHRA and CDR2 YSYEKL. CDR3 sequence (DNA): TGCGCCACCTCGGGGGACTGGAGGGGCAATCAGCCCCAGCATTTT. Its translation: CATSGDWRGNQPQHF.

This clonotype was counted only a few times. The chain carries TRBV20-1 and TRBJ1-2; D not certain. This CDR3 has 12 residues. V lost 6 bases and J 1 base, leaving 9 bases between the germline ends. Germline loops: CDR1 DFQATT, CDR2 SNEGSKA (reference sequence). CDR3 region: CSAVEGNYGYTF. As DNA, the CDR3 is TGCAGTGCCGTGGAGGGTAACTATGGCTACACCTTC.

This clonotype was seen a few times. The chain carries TRBV12-3 or TRBV12-4 and TRBJ2-2, with 8 bases fitting TRBD2. The junction had 21 bases not matched to a gene; V was cut back by 3 bases and J by 0 bases. CDR3 length equals 22 residues. The CDR3 is CASSFGPSGAGGPISNTGELFF. The DNA of the CDR3 is TGTGCCAGCAGTTTCGGGCCCAGTGGGGCGGGAGGCCCAATTTCGAACACCGGGGAGCTGTTTTTT.

Only a few counts were recorded for this clonotype. The CDR3 spells CASTAQGASEAFF. The CDR3 coding sequence is TGTGCCAGCACTGCACAGGGGGCCTCTGAAGCTTTCTTT. The chain has TRBV6-6 and TRBJ1-1; TRBD1 matches 9 bases. CDR3 length: 13 residues. The V gene's germline CDR1 is MNHNY and CDR2 SVGAGI (reference sequence). V was clipped by 7 bases and J by 6 bases; unmatched bases: 6.

This clonotype appeared a few times. The gene calls are TRBV5-5 and TRBJ1-6; D ambiguous. The CDR3 extends over 15 amino acids. Germline lookup yields CDR1 SGHKS and CDR2 YYEKEE (reference sequence). Deletions cut 4 bases from V and 7 bases from J, with 15 bases between. Here the CDR3 reads CASSPFVEDNSPLHF. The CDR3 DNA follows: TGTGCCAGCAGCCCCTTCGTAGAGGACAATTCACCCCTCCACTTT. The full variable domain, rest sourced from reference TRBV5-5 and TRBJ1-6, is DAGVTQSPTHLIKTRGQQVTLRCSPISGHKSVSWYQQVLGQGPQFIFQYYEKEERGRGNFPDRFSARQFPNYSSELNVNALLLGDSALYLCASSPFVEDNSPLHFGNGTRLTVT.

The J gene is TRBJ2-7, the V gene TRBV19; no reliable D call. The CDR3 runs to 15 residues. CDR1 is LNHDA and CDR2 is SQIVND in the germline V gene (reference sequence). Trimming removed 7 bases from V and 1 base from J, with 17 bases in between. The CDR3 reads CASKNTETASYEQYF. CDR3 nucleotides: TGTGCCAGTAAAAACACCGAGACGGCTTCCTACGAGCAGTACTTC.

In its sample, this clonotype was seen a few times. This rearrangement joins TRBV7-2 to TRBJ2-1, with D uncertain. V dropped 1 base and J dropped 0 bases, with 7 bases sitting between them. CDR3 size: 15 residues. CDR1 is SGHTA, CDR2 FQGNSA, per germline. Here the CDR3 reads CASSLGPLSYNEQFF. CDR3 sequence (DNA): TGTGCCAGCAGCTTAGGGCCCCTCTCCTACAATGAGCAGTTCTTC.

The chain combines TRBV7-6 with TRBJ2-1; D ambiguous. Trimming cost V 5 bases and J 5 bases, with 19 bases left between them. The CDR3 covers 16 residues. The germline gives CDR1 SGHVS, CDR2 FNYEAQ. The DNA for the CDR3 is TGTGCCAGCAGCCTGAGTTGGTCTCAATATGACAATGAGCAGTTCTTC. It translates to CASSLSWSQYDNEQFF.

This clonotype turned up a few times. The CDR3 region is CASSLGFIGLAGANVLTF. The DNA for the CDR3 is TGCGCCAGCAGCTTGGGCTTTATTGGGCTTGCTGGGGCCAACGTCCTGACTTTC. The chain uses TRBV5-1 and TRBJ2-6, with D hard to call. Trimming cost V 0 bases and J 2 bases, with 15 bases left between them. The CDR3 length is 18 residues. Looked up from germline, CDR1 is SGHRS and CDR2 is YFSETQ.

This clonotype was counted between two and nine times. The rearrangement links TRBV5-5 to TRBJ2-5; D call uncertain. There are 13 residues in the CDR3. With 4 bases removed from V and 5 bases from J, the gap between germline ends came to 12 bases. The germline CDR1 and CDR2 sequences are SGHKS and YYEKEE (reference sequence). CDR3 DNA sequence: TGTGCCAGCAGCATACAAGGGTGGGAGACCCAGTACTTC. It is translated as CASSIQGWETQYF. Complete variable domain (other parts from reference TRBV5-5 and TRBJ2-5): DAGVTQSPTHLIKTRGQQVTLRCSPISGHKSVSWYQQVLGQGPQFIFQYYEKEERGRGNFPDRFSARQFPNYSSELNVNALLLGDSALYLCASSIQGWETQYFGPGTRLLVL.

The chain joins TRBV11-3 to TRBJ2-1; D is possibly TRBD2 (5 bases). This CDR3 comprises 13 residues. In germline, CDR1 is SGHNT, CDR2 YENEEA. V was shortened by 5 bases and J by 9 bases, with 14 bases between the two germline ends. As DNA, the CDR3 is TGTGCCAGCAGCCCAGAGGGCCACGGTGAGCAGTTCTTC. Amino acids: CASSPEGHGEQFF. The whole variable domain, remainder taken from reference TRBV11-3 and TRBJ2-1, is EAGVVQSPRYKIIEKKQPVAFWCNPISGHNTLYWYLQNLGQGPELLIRYENEEAVDDSQLPKDRFSAERLKGVDSTLKIQPAELGDSAVYLCASSPEGHGEQFFGPGTRLTVL.

In its sample, this clonotype was seen a few times. This chain uses TRBV20-1 with TRBJ2-3, with D uncertain. This CDR3 region has 13 residues. Germline CDR1 reads DFQATT; CDR2 reads SNEGSKA (reference sequence). V was cut by 7 bases and J by 0 bases, with 11 bases left in between. CDR3 coding DNA: TGCAGTGTTGATCACCATAGCACAGATACGCAGTATTTT. Amino acid sequence: CSVDHHSTDTQYF.

This clonotype came up a few times. V usage is TRBV20-1 and J usage is TRBJ1-5; 8 nucleotides align to TRBD1. This CDR3 is built from 14 residues. CDR1 is DFQATT, CDR2 SNEGSKA, per germline (reference sequence). Trimming removed 4 bases from V and 6 bases from J; junction bases left unmatched: 8. In nucleotides, the CDR3 is TGCAGTGCTAAGCCTGACAGGGGAGGTCAGCCCCAGCATTTT. Amino acid sequence: CSAKPDRGGQPQHF.

The rearrangement links TRBV21-1 to TRBJ2-7; the table's D gene call, TRBD2, was not cross checked with the DNA. TRBV21-1 is labeled a pseudogene. The CDR3 is 16 residues long. The CDR3 loop is CASSKTSSGYTYEQYF. The CDR3 DNA is TGTGCCAGCAGCAAAACGAGTAGCGGGTATACCTACGAGCAGTACTTC.

This clonotype is a singleton in its sample. The V gene is TRBV24-1, the J gene TRBJ1-1; D is ambiguous. Germline CDR1 and CDR2: KGHDR and SFDVKD. Trimming took off 3 bases at V and 8 bases at J, with 12 bases between the two ends. The CDR3 length is 13 residues. The CDR3: CATSDRISREAFF. DNA of the CDR3: TGTGCCACCAGTGATCGAATTTCAAGGGAAGCTTTCTTT.

This clonotype was detected many times. This chain joins TRBV6-5 and TRBJ2-7; D not resolved. Germline CDR1 is MNHEY and CDR2 is SVGAGI. The V and J ends lost 4 bases and 6 bases respectively, with 10 bases between them. This CDR3 has 12 residues. Written as DNA, the CDR3 is TGTGCCAGCAGTTTATATAGTGGCGAGCAGTACTTC. Protein: CASSLYSGEQYF.

This clonotype was found many times. The chain combines TRBV12-3 or TRBV12-4 with TRBJ1-2; 9 nucleotides line up with TRBD1. The CDR3 loop spans 13 amino acids. Losses at the gene ends were 5 bases for V and 8 bases for J; bases not matched to a gene: 6. The CDR3 loop is CASSRDRGVGYTF. As DNA, the CDR3 is TGTGCCAGCAGTCGCGACAGGGGGGTAGGCTACACCTTC.